This TCR beta chain is drawn from a study of cytomegalovirus exposure and HLA in healthy donors. The germline V and J ends were trimmed by 4 bases and 2 bases, with 18 bases remaining between them. There are 16 residues in the CDR3. Per the germline V gene, CDR1 is MDHEN and CDR2 is SYDVKM. TCRdb's copy holds only in-frame clones and misses some; the assay was immunoSEQ multiplex PCR. Of around 230,000 clones listed, about 90% were seen once; the top ten hold less than 1.5%. The chain links TRBV28 to TRBJ2-7; D may be TRBD2 (5 bases). This clonotype was obtained from a woman in her 30s in good health and CMV-seropositive. Material: PBMCs. CDR3 coding DNA: TGTGCCAGCAGTTCCTCACTAGAATGGGGAACCTACGAGCAGTACTTC. Protein: CASSSSLEWGTYEQYF.